This T cell receptor beta chain was retrieved from a study of T-cell reconstitution after alpha-beta-depleted transplantation in children. This clonotype was seen ten or more times. Antigen unknown. Whole-study results and caveats: Surviving recipient T cells and intrathymic progenitors accounted for some patients' high TCRbeta diversity at day 60. Hyperexpanded clones declined; after one year, newly produced T cells mostly supplied diversity.

V shed 0 bases and J shed 4 bases, with 12 bases lying between them. The CDR3 contains 15 residues. Germline V gene lookup returns CDR1 LGHNA and CDR2 YSLEER. Unique molecular identifiers were incorporated when the TCRbeta library was constructed. TCRdb reprocessed the PCR reads via MiXCR and lists one record per CDR3 protein. The sample yields 98,000 or so distinct CDR3 sequences, approximately 6% seen once. The receptor was derived from a male patient aged 2 to 10 who had a stem cell transplant for acute lymphoblastic leukemia, so the T cells may come from the graft donor. The chain employs TRBV4-3 and TRBJ1-2; D is uncertain. Sequenced material: PBMCs, mostly from graft donor cells, taken 360 days after TCRalphabeta/CD19-depleted stem cell transplant. The CDR3: CASSQDRGIPYGYTF. The CDR3 DNA follows: TGCGCCAGCAGCCAAGATAGAGGGATACCCTATGGCTACACCTTC.